This TCR beta chain appears in the sequencing data of a study of CD8 T cells in ankylosing spondylitis. Study-level results: Past research had described some motif variants in reactive arthritis synovial fluid and blood. As reported, disease-linked clones showed significant enrichment in matched ankylosing spondylitis synovial fluid.

As regards this clonotype: What it binds is not known.

In TCRdb, the 5' RACE reads were re-called with MiXCR into one record per CDR3 protein. The table includes a few hundred thousand distinct CDR3 sequences, approximately 10% detected once. V shed 1 base and J shed 3 bases, with 13 bases lying between them. CDR1 is SGHAT and CDR2 is FQNNGV in the germline V gene. This CDR3 spans 16 amino acids. The source of this sequence is a female donor with ankylosing spondylitis or in good health (not recorded which). Sequencing was done on a sample of blood, either unsorted or a sorted T cell fraction (not recorded which). This chain links TRBV11-2 with TRBJ2-1, with D possibly TRBD2 on 6 matching bases. CDR3 loop: CASSLGTGRRYNEQFF. The CDR3 DNA reads TGTGCCAGCAGCTTAGGAACGGGGAGGCGCTACAATGAGCAGTTCTTC.